The 7 T cell receptor beta chains reported below all come from one sample, sequenced in a study of blood T cell repertoires in COVID-19. Assay: immunoSEQ multiplex PCR; the TCRdb copy retains only in-frame clones and omits some. The sample contains 240,000 or so clones, about 83% of which appear only once. The sequenced sample was peripheral blood. Receptors originate from a man aged 80 or over with acute or convalescent COVID-19.

This clone was observed a single time. The chain has TRBV6-5 and TRBJ1-6; maybe TRBD1 (6 bases). CDR1 MNHEY and CDR2 SVGAGI come from the germline V gene. The CDR3 sequence is 14 residues long. V lost 6 bases, J lost 7 bases, and 13 bases lay in between. The CDR3 here is CASSPTGRNSPLHF. The CDR3 DNA reads TGTGCCAGCAGCCCGACAGGCAGAAATTCACCCCTCCACTTT.

V is TRBV12-2 and J is TRBJ2-1; TRBD2 reflects the table's D call only, with no check against the DNA. TRBV12-2 is shown as a pseudogene. The CDR3 loop spans 15 amino acids. The CDR3 spells CASRFSGLAGNEQFF. For the CDR3, the DNA is TGTGCAAGTCGCTTCTCCGGACTAGCAGGGAATGAGCAGTTCTTC.

This chain uses TRBV5-1 with TRBJ2-2, with D perhaps TRBD2 (6 bases). Trimming removed 7 bases at V and 3 bases at J, with 16 bases between. The CDR3 contains 15 residues. Germline CDR1 is SGHRS and CDR2 is YFSETQ. CDR3 residues: CASELEAGHTGELFF. CDR3 in DNA: TGCGCCAGCGAGCTTGAGGCGGGACACACCGGGGAGCTGTTTTTT. The full variable domain, rest sourced from reference TRBV5-1 and TRBJ2-2, is KAGVTQTPRYLIKTRGQQVTLSCSPISGHRSVSWYQQTPGQGLQFLFEYFSETQRNKGNFPGRFSGRQFSNSRSEMNVSTLELGDSALYLCASELEAGHTGELFFGEGSRLTVL.

V gene TRBV4-1 combines with J gene TRBJ2-7; 8 bases align to TRBD2. This CDR3 has 15 amino acids. Germline V gene data show CDR1 as MGHRA and CDR2 as YSYEKL. V shed 4 bases, J shed 5 bases, and the junction held 10 bases outside the gene matches. Here the CDR3 DNA reads TGCGCCAGCAGCCCAGGAGGCGGGAGGACAAACGAGCAGTACTTC. This codes for CASSPGGGRTNEQYF.

V is TRBV5-4 and J is TRBJ2-5, with D unresolved. The germline V gene has CDR1 SGHNT and CDR2 YYREEE (reference sequence). This CDR3 is 15 amino acids long. V was pared by 0 bases and J by 4 bases, with 13 bases between. The CDR3 nucleotides read TGTGCCAGCAGCTTGGATTTCGCCCGAGCAGAGACCCAGTACTTC. It yields the protein CASSLDFARAETQYF.

This chain links TRBV10-3 with TRBJ1-4; D remains unclear. The CDR3 covers 13 residues. V lost 6 bases, J lost 8 bases, and 13 bases lay in between. CDR1 is ENHRY and CDR2 is SYGVKD in the germline V gene. The CDR3, as DNA: TGTGCCATCAGCCGGACTACAGCGGAAAAACTGTTTTTT. This translates into CAISRTTAEKLFF.

V and J are TRBV11-2 and TRBJ2-2, with 9 bases that match TRBD1. Unmatched junction bases numbered 1, after V lost 4 bases and J lost 7 bases. Germline CDR1 reads SGHAT; CDR2 reads FQNNGV. The CDR3 has 13 residues. Written as DNA, the CDR3 is TGTGCCAGCAGCTACAGGGGGCGCGGGGAGCTGTTTTTT. Translation: CASSYRGRGELFF.